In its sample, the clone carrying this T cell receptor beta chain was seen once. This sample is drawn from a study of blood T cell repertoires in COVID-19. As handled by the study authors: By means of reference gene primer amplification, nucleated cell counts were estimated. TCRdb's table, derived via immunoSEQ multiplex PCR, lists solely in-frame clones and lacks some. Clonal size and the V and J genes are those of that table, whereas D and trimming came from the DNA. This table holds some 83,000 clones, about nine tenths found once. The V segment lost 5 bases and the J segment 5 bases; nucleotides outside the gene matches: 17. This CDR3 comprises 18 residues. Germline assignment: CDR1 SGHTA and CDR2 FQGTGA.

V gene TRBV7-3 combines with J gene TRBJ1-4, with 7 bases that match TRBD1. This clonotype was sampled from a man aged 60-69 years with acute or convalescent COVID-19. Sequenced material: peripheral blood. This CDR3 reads CASSQHAMTGIGNEKLFF. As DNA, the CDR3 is TGTGCCAGCAGCCAACACGCCATGACAGGGATTGGGAATGAAAAACTGTTTTTT.